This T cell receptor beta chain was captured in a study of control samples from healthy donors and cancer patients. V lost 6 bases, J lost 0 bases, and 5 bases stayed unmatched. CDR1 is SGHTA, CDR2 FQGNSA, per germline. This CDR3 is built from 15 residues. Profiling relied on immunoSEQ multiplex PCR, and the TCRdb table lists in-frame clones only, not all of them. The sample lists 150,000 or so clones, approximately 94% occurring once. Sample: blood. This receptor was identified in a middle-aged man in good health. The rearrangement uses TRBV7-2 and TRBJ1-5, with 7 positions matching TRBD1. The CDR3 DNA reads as TGTGCCAGCAGGACGGGACAGAGTAGCAATCAGCCCCAGCATTTT. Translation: CASRTGQSSNQPQHF.